Many counts were recorded for the clone carrying this TCR beta chain. The antigen remains unidentified. This record comes from a study of PD-1 blockade in classical Hodgkin lymphoma. TCRdb keeps only in-frame clones here, not all; method: immunoSEQ multiplex PCR. Of 29,000 or so clones listed, around 67% are singletons. The CDR3 totals 15 residues. Germline V CDR1 and CDR2: SGHRS, YFSETQ. V gave up 1 base and J gave up 0 bases, with 9 bases separating them. General observations from the study: In CD4+ cells, TCR diversity went up significantly by C4D1, but in CD8+ cells it did not. Before treatment, complete responders showed about the same diversity as newly diagnosed patients. Nivolumab initiated under 1 year post-ASCT led to patient exclusion.

Every patient was affected by relapse after autologous stem cell transplantation, while exposure to brentuximab vedotin was not uniform. Complete response, partial response or progressive disease was each patient's best response. The material sequenced was peripheral blood mononuclear cells (PBMCs), taken before the second cycle of nivolumab. This sequence joins TRBV5-1 and TRBJ2-3; D is unclear. The clonotype was recovered from a human donor with classical Hodgkin lymphoma. CDR3 nucleotide sequence: TGCGCCAGCAGCTTGACAGTTACTAGCACAGATACGCAGTATTTT. Translated: CASSLTVTSTDTQYF.